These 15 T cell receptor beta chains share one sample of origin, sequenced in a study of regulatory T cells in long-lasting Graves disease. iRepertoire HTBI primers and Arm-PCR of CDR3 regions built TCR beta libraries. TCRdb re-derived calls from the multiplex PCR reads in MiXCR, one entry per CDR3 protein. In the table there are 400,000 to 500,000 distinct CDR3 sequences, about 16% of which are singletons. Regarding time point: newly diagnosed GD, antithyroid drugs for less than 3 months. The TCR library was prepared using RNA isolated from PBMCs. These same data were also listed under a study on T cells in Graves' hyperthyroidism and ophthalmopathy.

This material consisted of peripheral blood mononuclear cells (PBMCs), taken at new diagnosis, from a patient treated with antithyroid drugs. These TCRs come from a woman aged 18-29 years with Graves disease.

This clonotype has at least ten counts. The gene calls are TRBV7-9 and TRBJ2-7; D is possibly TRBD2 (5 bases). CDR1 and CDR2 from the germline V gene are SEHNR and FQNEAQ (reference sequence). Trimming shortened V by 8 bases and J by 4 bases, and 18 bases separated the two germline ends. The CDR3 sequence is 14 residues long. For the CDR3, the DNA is TGTGCCAGCTCAGCCCCGGGATCCCTTTACGAGCAGTACTTC. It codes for CASSAPGSLYEQYF.

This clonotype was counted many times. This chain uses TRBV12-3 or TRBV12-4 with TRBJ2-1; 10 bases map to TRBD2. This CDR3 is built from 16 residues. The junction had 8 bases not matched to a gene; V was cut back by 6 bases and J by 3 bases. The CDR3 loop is CASSRLAGSLYNEQFF. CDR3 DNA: TGTGCCAGCAGCCGACTAGCGGGTTCACTCTACAATGAGCAGTTCTTC.

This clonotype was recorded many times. The CDR3 bases are TGTGCCAGCAGCTTAGCCGCGGGAGGAGCCAAAAACATTCAGTACTTC. Translating it yields CASSLAAGGAKNIQYF. This chain links TRBV7-2 with TRBJ2-4; TRBD2 matches at 8 bases. The CDR3 runs to 16 residues. The trim removed 0 bases at V and 0 bases at J, leaving 1 base unmatched. CDR1 is SGHTA and CDR2 is FQGNSA in the germline V gene.

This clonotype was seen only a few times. The CDR3 nucleotides are TGTGCCAGCTCCCCTATAGCGGATCCCTACGAGCAGTACTTC. This translates into CASSPIADPYEQYF. The chain combines TRBV18 with TRBJ2-7; D might be TRBD2 (6 bases). Germline values: CDR1 KGHSH, CDR2 LQKENI. The ends were cut back, 6 bases at V and 2 bases at J, with 14 bases in the middle. The CDR3 is made up of 14 amino acids.

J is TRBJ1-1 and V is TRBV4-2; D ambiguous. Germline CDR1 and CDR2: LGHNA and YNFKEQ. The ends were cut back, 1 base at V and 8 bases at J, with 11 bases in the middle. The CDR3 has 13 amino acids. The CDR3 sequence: CASSQARVSEAFF. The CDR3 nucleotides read TGTGCCAGCAGCCAAGCTCGGGTTTCAGAAGCTTTCTTT.

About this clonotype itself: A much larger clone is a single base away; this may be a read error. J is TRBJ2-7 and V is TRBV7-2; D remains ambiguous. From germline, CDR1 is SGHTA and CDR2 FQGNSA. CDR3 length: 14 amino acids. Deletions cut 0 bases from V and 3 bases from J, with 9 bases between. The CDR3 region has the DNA TGTGCCAGCAGCTTAGCGATAACAGACTACGAGCAGTACTTC. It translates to CASSLAITDYEQYF.

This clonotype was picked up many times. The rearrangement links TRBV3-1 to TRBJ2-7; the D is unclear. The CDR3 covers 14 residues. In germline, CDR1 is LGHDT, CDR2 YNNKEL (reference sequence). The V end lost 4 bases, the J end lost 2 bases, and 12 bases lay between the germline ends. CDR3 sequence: CASSPRVGTYEQYF. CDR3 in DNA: TGTGCCAGCAGCCCCCGGGTGGGGACCTACGAGCAGTACTTC.

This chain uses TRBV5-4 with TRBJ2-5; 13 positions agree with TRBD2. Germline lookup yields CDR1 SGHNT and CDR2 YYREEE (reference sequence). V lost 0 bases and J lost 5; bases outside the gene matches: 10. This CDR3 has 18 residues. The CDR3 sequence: CASSLVRLAGGVGETQYF. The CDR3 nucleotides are TGTGCCAGCAGCTTGGTCCGACTAGCGGGAGGAGTAGGCGAGACCCAGTACTTC.

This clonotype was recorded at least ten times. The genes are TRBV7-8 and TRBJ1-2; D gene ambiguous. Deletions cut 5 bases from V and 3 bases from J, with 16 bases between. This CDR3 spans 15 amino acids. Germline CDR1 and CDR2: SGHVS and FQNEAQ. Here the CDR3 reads CASSAREEGYYGYTF. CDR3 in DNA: TGTGCCAGCAGCGCGAGGGAGGAGGGCTACTATGGCTACACCTTC.

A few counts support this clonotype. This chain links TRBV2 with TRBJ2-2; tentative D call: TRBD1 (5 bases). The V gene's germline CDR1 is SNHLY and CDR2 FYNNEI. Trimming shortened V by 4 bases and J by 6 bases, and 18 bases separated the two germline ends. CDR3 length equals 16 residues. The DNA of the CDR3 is TGTGCCAGCAGTGCGTCGGCAGGGTTGGTGTCCGGGGAGCTGTTTTTT. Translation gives CASSASAGLVSGELFF. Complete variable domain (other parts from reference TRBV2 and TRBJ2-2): EPEVTQTPSHQVTQMGQEVILRCVPISNHLYFYWYRQILGQKVEFLVSFYNNEISEKSEIFDDQFSVERPDGSNFTLKIRSTKLEDSAMYFCASSASAGLVSGELFFGEGSRLTVL.

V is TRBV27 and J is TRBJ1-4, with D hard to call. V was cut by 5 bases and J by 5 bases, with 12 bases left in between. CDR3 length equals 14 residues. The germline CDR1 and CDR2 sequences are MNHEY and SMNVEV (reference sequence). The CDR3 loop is CASSPSPMNEKLFF. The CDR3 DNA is TGTGCCAGCAGTCCTAGTCCTATGAATGAAAAACTGTTTTTT.

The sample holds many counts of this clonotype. CDR3 sequence reads: CASSGQGGRNEQFF. The DNA of the CDR3 is TGTGCCAGCAGTGGACAGGGCGGAAGAAATGAGCAGTTCTTC. The rearrangement links TRBV6-1 to TRBJ2-1; 7 bases are shared with TRBD1. V was pared by 4 bases and J by 7 bases, with 7 bases of the junction left unmatched. Germline lookup yields CDR1 MNHNS and CDR2 SASEGT. The CDR3 is made up of 14 amino acids.

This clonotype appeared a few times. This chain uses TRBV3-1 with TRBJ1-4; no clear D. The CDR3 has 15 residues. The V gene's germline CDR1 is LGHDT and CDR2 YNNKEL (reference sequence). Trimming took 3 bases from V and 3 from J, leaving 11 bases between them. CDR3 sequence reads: CASSQKAGPNEKLFF. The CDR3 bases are TGTGCCAGCAGCCAGAAAGCCGGACCTAATGAAAAACTGTTTTTT.

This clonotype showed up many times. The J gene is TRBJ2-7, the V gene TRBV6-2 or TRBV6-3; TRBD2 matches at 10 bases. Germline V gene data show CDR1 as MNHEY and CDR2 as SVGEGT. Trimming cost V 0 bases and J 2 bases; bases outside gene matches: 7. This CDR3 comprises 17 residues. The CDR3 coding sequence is TGTGCCAGCAGTTACTCGACCCTAGCGGGGGAGCCCTACGAGCAGTACTTC. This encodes CASSYSTLAGEPYEQYF.

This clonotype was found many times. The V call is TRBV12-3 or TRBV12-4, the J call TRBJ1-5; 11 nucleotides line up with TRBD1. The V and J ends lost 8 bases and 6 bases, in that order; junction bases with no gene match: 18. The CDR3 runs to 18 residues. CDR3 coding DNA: TGTGCCAGCTGCTTTTTGGGCTCCGGGACAGGGGGTGTTCAGCCCCAGCATTTT. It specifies CASCFLGSGTGGVQPQHF.